The sequence of this TCR beta chain was determined in a study of cytomegalovirus exposure and HLA in healthy donors. General study findings and limits: Sequencing likely generated an artifact that appeared as a cluster of highly shared sequence variants. The authors assumed roughly uniform sequencing depth across donors for presence/absence analyses.

The V and J ends lost 0 bases and 0 bases respectively, with 4 bases between them. Looked up from germline, CDR1 is SGDLS and CDR2 is YYNGEE. CDR3 length equals 14 residues. In regard to this clone: Antigen specificity is unknown.

Primers for the PCR totalled 60 Vbeta and 13 Jbeta. Using immunoSEQ multiplex PCR, the repertoire was profiled, and TCRdb retains in-frame clones only, with some absent. In the table there are around 130,000 clones, 65% to 90% of which are singletons. This receptor was identified in a man younger than 30 in good health and CMV-seronegative. The chain combines TRBV9 with TRBJ1-5; D not resolved. The sample consisted of PBMCs. The CDR3 here is CASSVGHSNQPQHF. The CDR3, as DNA: TGTGCCAGCAGCGTAGGACATAGCAATCAGCCCCAGCATTTT.